The 5 T cell receptor beta chains given below trace back to one sample, sequenced in a study of spatial heterogeneity in lung cancer (dated by TCRdb to the late 2010s). On the study overall, not on this receptor specifically: A correlation was observed between the number of expanded intratumoral alpha and beta TCRs and the tumor nonsynonymous mutation count.

This specimen's time point label, per the study, means: sample taken at primary tumor resection. These receptors have no identified antigens. Library generation was performed with 5' RACE. The instrument was a NextSeq 500. TCRdb redid the processing of the public reads, applying fastp at Q25 and MiXCR, and retained in-frame beta chains. For every CDR3 protein sequence, its rows merge into one entry that carries the most common genes and DNA. The sample data list about 13,000 distinct CDR3 sequences, and about 6% of these were observed just once. 8.5% to 14% of the sample rests with the top ten. The specimen comprised lung tumor tissue, sampled at surgery. The receptors were sampled from a female donor with early-stage non-small cell lung cancer.

This clonotype was found many times. This beta chain represents an off-target read in a library built for alpha chains; its size is of limited meaning. The chain links TRBV5-1 to TRBJ1-1; 10 positions match TRBD1. Unmatched junction bases numbered 6, after V lost 4 bases and J lost 3 bases. The CDR3 extends over 15 amino acids. Germline V CDR1 and CDR2: SGHRS, YFSETQ. CDR3 in DNA: TGCGCCAGCAGCAGAGGGACAGGGGTATACACTGAAGCTTTCTTT. This encodes CASSRGTGVYTEAFF.

This clonotype came up many times. This beta chain is a stray read from a library made for alpha chains; its abundance is not meaningful. The chain carries TRBV7-8 and TRBJ2-5; a weak D match, TRBD2 (5 bases). CDR3 length: 15 residues. With 7 bases removed from V and 5 bases from J, the gap between germline ends came to 20 bases. Germline CDR1 and CDR2: SGHVS and FQNEAQ. DNA for the CDR3: TGTGCCAGCATCCCCATTGCCTCTAGCCGGGAGACCCAGTACTTC. It translates to CASIPIASSRETQYF.

This clonotype was counted many times. This beta chain is a stray sequence in a library constructed for alpha chains; its clone size is not meaningful. V gene TRBV19 combines with J gene TRBJ2-7; 7 positions match TRBD2. The trim removed 5 bases at V and 6 bases at J, leaving 7 bases unmatched. The CDR3 contains 13 residues. Germline lookup yields CDR1 LNHDA and CDR2 SQIVND (reference sequence). The CDR3 loop is CASSSAASGEQYF. The CDR3 region has the DNA TGTGCCAGTAGTTCCGCTGCTAGCGGCGAGCAGTACTTC.

In its sample, this clonotype was seen many times. A library made for alpha chains picked up this beta chain off target, so its size means little. The chain recombines TRBV5-1 with TRBJ2-1; unclear D gene. Germline CDR1 SGHRS, CDR2 YFSETQ. The ends were cut back, 0 bases at V and 5 bases at J, with 9 bases in the middle. The length of the CDR3 is 14 residues. The CDR3 DNA follows: TGCGCCAGCAGCTTGGGGCAGAGCCACAATGAGCAGTTCTTC. Translated, it gives CASSLGQSHNEQFF.

This clonotype was detected ten times or more. Found in a library prepared for alpha chains, this beta chain is an off-target read, and its abundance has little meaning. The chain employs TRBV7-6 and TRBJ1-2, with D hard to call. The CDR3 runs 14 residues. The germline V gene encodes CDR1 SGHVS and CDR2 FNYEAQ. The V end lost 2 bases, the J end lost 0 bases, and 7 bases lay between the germline ends. CDR3 protein: CASSLYGSNYGYTF. The CDR3 coding sequence is TGTGCCAGCAGCTTATACGGCTCTAACTATGGCTACACCTTC.